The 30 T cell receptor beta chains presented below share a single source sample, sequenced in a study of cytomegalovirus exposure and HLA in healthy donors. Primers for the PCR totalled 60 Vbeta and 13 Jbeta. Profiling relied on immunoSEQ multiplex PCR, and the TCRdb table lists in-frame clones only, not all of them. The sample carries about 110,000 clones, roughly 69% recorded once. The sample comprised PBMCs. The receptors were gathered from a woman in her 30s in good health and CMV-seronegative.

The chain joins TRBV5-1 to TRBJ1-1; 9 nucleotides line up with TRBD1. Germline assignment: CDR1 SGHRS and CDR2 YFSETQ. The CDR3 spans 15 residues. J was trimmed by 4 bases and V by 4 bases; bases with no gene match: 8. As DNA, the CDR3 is TGCGCCAGCAGCCTCGGTCCGGGACAGGGCACTGAAGCTTTCTTT. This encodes CASSLGPGQGTEAFF.

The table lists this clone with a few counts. This CDR3 is CAISESLKGKRTPGLDYGYTF. The CDR3 coding sequence is TGTGCCATCAGTGAGTCCTTGAAGGGTAAGAGGACACCGGGTCTGGATTATGGCTACACCTTC. The chain recombines TRBV10-3 with TRBJ1-2; D might be TRBD1 (5 bases). The CDR3 is 21 residues long. Looked up from germline, CDR1 is ENHRY and CDR2 is SYGVKD. V was trimmed by 0 bases and J by 5 bases, leaving 31 bases between them.

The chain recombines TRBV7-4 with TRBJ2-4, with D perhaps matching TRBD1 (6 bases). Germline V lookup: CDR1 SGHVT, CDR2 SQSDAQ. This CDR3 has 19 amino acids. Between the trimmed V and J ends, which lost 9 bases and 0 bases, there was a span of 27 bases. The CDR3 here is CARNAKGSTGKIAKNIQYF. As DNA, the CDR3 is TGTGCCAGGAACGCAAAAGGATCGACAGGAAAAATAGCCAAAAACATTCAGTACTTC.

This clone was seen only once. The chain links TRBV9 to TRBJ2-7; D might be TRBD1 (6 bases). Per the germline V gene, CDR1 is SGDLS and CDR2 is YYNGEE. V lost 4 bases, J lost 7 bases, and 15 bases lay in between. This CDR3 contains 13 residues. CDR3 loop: CASSPYGQGEQYF. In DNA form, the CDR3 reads TGTGCCAGCAGCCCTTATGGGCAGGGGGAGCAGTACTTC.

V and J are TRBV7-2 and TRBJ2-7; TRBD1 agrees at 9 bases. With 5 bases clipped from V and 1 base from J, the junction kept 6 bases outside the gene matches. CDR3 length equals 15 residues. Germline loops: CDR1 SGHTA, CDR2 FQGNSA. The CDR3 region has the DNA TGTGCCAGCAGCCTCCCCGGGACAGGGTCCTACGAGCAGTACTTC. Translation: CASSLPGTGSYEQYF.

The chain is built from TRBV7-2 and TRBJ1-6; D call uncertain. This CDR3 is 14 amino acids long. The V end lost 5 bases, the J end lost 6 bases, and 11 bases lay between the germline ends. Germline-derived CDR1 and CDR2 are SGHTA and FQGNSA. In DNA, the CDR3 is TGTGCCAGCAGCCCGCCGGAGTCTAATTCACCCCTCCACTTT. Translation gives CASSPPESNSPLHF.

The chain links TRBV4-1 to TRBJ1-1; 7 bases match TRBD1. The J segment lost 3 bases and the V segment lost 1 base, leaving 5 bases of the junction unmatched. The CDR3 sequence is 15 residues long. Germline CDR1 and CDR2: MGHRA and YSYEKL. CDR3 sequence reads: CASSQGGQRHTEAFF. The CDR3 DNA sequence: TGCGCCAGCAGCCAAGGGGGACAGAGGCACACTGAAGCTTTCTTT.

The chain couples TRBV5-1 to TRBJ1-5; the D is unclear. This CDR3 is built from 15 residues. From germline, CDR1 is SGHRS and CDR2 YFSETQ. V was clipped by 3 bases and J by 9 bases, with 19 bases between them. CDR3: CASSSTGGREGPQHF. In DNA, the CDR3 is TGCGCCAGCAGCTCGACGGGCGGCCGTGAGGGGCCCCAGCATTTT.

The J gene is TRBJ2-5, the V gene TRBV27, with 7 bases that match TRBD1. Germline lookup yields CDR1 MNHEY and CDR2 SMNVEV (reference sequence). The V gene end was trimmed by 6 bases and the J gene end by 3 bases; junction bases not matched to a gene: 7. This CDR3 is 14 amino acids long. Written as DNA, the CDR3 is TGTGCCAGCAGCCGGGACAGATGGGAAGAGACCCAGTACTTC. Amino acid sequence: CASSRDRWEETQYF.

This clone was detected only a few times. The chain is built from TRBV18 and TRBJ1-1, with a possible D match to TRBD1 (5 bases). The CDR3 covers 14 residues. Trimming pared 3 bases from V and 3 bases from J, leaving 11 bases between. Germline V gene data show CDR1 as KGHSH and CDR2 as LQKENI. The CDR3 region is CASSPSGGYTEAFF. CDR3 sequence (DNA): TGTGCCAGCTCACCCTCGGGGGGGTACACTGAAGCTTTCTTT. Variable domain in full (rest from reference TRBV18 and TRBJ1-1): NAGVMQNPRHLVRRRGQEARLRCSPMKGHSHVYWYRQLPEEGLKFMVYLQKENIIDESGMPKERFSAEFPKEGPSILRIQQVVRGDSAAYFCASSPSGGYTEAFFGQGTRLTVV.

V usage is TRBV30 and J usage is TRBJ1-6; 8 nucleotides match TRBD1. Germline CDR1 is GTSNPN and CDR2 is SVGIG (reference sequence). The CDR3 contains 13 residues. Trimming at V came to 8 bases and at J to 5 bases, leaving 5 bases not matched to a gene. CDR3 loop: CAATGQDNSPLHF. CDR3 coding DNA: TGTGCCGCGACGGGACAGGATAATTCACCCCTCCACTTT. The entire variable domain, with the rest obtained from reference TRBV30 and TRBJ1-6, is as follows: SQTIHQWPATLVQPVGSPLSLECTVEGTSNPNLYWYRQAAGRGLQLLFYSVGIGQISSEVPQNLSASRPQDRQFILSSKKLLLSDSGFYLCAATGQDNSPLHFGNGTRLTVT.

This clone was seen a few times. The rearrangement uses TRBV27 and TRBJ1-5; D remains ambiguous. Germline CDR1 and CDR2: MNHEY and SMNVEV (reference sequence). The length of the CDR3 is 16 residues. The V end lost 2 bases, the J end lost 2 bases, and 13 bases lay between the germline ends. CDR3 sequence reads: CASSLMARQGNQPQHF. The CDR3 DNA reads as TGTGCCAGCAGTTTAATGGCAAGGCAGGGCAATCAGCCCCAGCATTTT.

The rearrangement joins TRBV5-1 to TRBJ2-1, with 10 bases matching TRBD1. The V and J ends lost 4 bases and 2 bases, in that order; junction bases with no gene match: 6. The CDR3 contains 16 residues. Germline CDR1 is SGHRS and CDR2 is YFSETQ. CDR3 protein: CASSERQGATYNEQFF. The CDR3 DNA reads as TGCGCCAGCAGCGAAAGACAGGGGGCTACCTACAATGAGCAGTTCTTC.

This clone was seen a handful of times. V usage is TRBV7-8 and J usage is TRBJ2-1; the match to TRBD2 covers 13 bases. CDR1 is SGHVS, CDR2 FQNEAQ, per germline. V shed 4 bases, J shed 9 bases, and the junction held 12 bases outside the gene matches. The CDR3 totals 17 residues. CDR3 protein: CASSSRTSGSHRGEQFF. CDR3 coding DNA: TGTGCCAGCAGCTCAAGGACTAGCGGGAGCCACCGGGGTGAGCAGTTCTTC.

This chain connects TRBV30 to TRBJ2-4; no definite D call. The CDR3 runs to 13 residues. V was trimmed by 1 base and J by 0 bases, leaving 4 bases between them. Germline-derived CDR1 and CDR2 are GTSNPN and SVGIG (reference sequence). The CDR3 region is CAWSGLAKNIQYF. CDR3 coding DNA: TGTGCCTGGAGTGGACTAGCCAAAAACATTCAGTACTTC.

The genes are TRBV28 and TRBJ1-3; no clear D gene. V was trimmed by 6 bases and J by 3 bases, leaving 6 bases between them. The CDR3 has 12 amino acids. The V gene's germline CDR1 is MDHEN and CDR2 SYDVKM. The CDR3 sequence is CASSISGNTIYF. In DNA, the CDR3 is TGTGCCAGCAGCATTAGTGGAAACACCATATATTTT.

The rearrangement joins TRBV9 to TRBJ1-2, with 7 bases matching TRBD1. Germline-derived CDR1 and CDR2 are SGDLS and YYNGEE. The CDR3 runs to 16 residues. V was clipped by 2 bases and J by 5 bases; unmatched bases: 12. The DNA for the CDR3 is TGTGCCAGCAGCGTTCAAACAGGGGCGGGCGGGTATGGCTACACCTTC. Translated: CASSVQTGAGGYGYTF.

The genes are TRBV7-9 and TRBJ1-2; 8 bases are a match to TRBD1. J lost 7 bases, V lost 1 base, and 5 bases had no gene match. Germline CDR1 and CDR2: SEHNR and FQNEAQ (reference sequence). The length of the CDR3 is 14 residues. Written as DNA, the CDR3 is TGTGCCAGCAGCTTAGTCTACAGGGGGGGTGGCTACACCTTC. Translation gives CASSLVYRGGGYTF.

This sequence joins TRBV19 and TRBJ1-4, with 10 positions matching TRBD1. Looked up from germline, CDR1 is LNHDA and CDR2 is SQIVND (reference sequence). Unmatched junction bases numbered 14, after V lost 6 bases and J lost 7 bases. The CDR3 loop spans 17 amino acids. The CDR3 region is CASSNLGIGTGAEKLFF. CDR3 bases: TGTGCCAGTAGCAACCTAGGCATCGGGACAGGGGCTGAAAAACTGTTTTTT.

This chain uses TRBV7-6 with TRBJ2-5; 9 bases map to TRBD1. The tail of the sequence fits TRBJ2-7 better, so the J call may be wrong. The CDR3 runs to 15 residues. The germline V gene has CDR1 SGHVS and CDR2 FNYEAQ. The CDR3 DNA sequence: TGTGCCAGCAGCTTAGCCGGGACAGGGTCTTACGAGCAGTACTTC. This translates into CASSLAGTGSYEQYF.

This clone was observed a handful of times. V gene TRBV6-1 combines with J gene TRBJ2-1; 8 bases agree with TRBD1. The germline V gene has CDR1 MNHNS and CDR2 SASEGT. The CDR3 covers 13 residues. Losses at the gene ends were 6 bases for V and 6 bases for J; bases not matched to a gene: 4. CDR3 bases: TGTGCCAGCAGGGAGACAGGGGTCAATGAGCAGTTCTTC. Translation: CASRETGVNEQFF.

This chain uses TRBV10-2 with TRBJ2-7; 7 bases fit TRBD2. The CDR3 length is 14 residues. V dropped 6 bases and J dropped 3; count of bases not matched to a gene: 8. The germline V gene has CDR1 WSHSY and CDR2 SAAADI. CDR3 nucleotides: TGCGCCAGCAGCCCTAGCGGAATGGGCTACGAGCAGTACTTC. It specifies CASSPSGMGYEQYF.

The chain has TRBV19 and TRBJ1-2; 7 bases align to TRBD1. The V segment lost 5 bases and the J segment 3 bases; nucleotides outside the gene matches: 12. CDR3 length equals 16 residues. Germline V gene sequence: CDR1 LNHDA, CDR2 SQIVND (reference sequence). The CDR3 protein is CASSLGGQFLYYGYTF. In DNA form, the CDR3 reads TGTGCCAGTAGTCTCGGGGGACAGTTTCTTTACTATGGCTACACCTTC.

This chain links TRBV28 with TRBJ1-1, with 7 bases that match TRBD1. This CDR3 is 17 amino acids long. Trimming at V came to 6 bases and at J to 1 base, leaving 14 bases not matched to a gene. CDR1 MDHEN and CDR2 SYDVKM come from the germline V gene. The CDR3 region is CASRISGTVTQNTEAFF. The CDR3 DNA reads TGTGCCAGCAGGATATCCGGGACAGTGACACAGAACACTGAAGCTTTCTTT.

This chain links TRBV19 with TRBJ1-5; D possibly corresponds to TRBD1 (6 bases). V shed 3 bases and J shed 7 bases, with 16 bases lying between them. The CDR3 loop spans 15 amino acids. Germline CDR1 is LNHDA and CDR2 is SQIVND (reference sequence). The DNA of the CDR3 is TGTGCCAGTAGTATTTTCGGGGGGCAGAACCAGCCCCAGCATTTT. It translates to CASSIFGGQNQPQHF.

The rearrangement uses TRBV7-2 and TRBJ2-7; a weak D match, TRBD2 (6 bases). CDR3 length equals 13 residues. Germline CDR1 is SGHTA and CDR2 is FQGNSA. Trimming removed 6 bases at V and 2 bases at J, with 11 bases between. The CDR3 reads CASSFSGAYEQYF. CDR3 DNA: TGTGCCAGCAGTTTTAGCGGAGCCTACGAGCAGTACTTC.

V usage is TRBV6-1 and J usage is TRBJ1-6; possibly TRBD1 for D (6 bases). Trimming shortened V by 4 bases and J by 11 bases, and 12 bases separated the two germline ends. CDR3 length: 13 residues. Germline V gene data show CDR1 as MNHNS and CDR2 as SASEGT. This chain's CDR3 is CASSGQVRPPLHF. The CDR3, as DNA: TGTGCCAGCAGTGGACAGGTTCGGCCACCCCTCCACTTT.

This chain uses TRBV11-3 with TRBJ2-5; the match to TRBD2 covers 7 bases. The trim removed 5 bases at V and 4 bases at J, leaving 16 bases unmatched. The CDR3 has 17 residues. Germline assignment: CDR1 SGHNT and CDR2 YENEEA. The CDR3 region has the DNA TGTGCCAGCAGCCCCCAATCAAGCGGGATATGTGGAGAGACCCAGTACTTC. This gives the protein CASSPQSSGICGETQYF. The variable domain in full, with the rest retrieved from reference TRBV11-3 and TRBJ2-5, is EAGVVQSPRYKIIEKKQPVAFWCNPISGHNTLYWYLQNLGQGPELLIRYENEEAVDDSQLPKDRFSAERLKGVDSTLKIQPAELGDSAVYLCASSPQSSGICGETQYFGPGTRLLVL.

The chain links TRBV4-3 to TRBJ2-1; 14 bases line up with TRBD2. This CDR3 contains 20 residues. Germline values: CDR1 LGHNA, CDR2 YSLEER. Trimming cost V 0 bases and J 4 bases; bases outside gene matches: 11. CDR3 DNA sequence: TGCGCCAGCAGCCAAGAAGACTGGACTAGCGGGGGGCTGTTGTACAATGAGCAGTTCTTC. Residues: CASSQEDWTSGGLLYNEQFF.

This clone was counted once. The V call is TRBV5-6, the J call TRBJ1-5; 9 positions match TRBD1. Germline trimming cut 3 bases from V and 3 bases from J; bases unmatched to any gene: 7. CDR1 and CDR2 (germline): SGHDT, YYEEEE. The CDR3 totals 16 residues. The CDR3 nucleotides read TGTGCCAGCAGCTCAACGGACAGGGGCAACAATCAGCCCCAGCATTTT. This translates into CASSSTDRGNNQPQHF.